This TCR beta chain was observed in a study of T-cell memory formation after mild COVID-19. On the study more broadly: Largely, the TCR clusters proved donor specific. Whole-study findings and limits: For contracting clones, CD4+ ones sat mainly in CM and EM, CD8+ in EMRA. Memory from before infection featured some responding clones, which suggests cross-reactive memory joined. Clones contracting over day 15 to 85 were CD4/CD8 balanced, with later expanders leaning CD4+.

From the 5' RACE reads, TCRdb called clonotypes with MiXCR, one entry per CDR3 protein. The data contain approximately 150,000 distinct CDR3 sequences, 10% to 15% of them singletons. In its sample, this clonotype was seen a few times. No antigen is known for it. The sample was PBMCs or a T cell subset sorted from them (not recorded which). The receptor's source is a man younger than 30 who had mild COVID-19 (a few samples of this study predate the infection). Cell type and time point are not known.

CDR3 coding DNA: TGCAGTGCTAGAAACCCCCTGACCGGCTACACCTTC. Its translation is CSARNPLTGYTF. The chain joins TRBV20-1 to TRBJ1-2, with unresolved D. Germline V CDR1 and CDR2: DFQATT, SNEGSKA (reference sequence). V lost 2 bases to trimming and J lost 8 bases, with 12 bases between them. The length of the CDR3 is 12 residues.